Following are 26 T cell receptor beta chains from one sample sequenced in a study of Graves' ophthalmopathy and Graves' hyperthyroidism. RNA transcripts yielded amplified TCR beta CDR3 regions. HTBI primers served in a first-round RT-PCR, which a second-round multiplex PCR followed. From the multiplex PCR reads, TCRdb called clonotypes with MiXCR, one entry per CDR3 protein. This table holds 210,000 or so distinct CDR3 sequences, roughly 29% found once. Sequenced material: peripheral blood. The source is a middle-aged man with Graves' ophthalmopathy.

The chain uses TRBV11-2 and TRBJ2-2, with D uncertain. The CDR3 extends over 16 amino acids. V lost 3 bases and J lost 5, with 16 bases in between. From germline, CDR1 is SGHAT and CDR2 FQNNGV. This CDR3 is CASSLDRDLWTGELFF. The CDR3 DNA reads TGTGCCAGCAGCTTGGACCGCGATCTGTGGACCGGGGAGCTGTTTTTT.

The CDR3 nucleotides read TGTGCCAGCAGTTTGTCTAGCGGGAGAAAGACCCAGTACTTC. Its translation is CASSLSSGRKTQYF. The J gene is TRBJ2-5, the V gene TRBV12-3 or TRBV12-4; 10 bases fit TRBD2. The CDR3 consists of 14 residues. V was clipped by 3 bases and J by 6 bases; unmatched bases: 4.

This clonotype appeared a few times. The V gene is TRBV18, the J gene TRBJ1-5, with TRBD1 identical over 9 bases. This CDR3 region has 15 residues. Germline-derived CDR1 and CDR2 are KGHSH and LQKENI. Trimming took 5 bases from V and 2 from J; bases not matched to a gene: 4. CDR3 protein: CASSGTGSGNQPQHF. For the CDR3, the DNA is TGTGCCAGCTCAGGGACAGGGTCCGGCAATCAGCCCCAGCATTTT.

The chain carries TRBV30 and TRBJ1-2; D gene ambiguous. V lost 0 bases and J 5 bases, leaving 7 bases between the germline ends. The CDR3 covers 12 residues. The germline gives CDR1 GTSNPN, CDR2 SVGIG (reference sequence). CDR3 loop: CAWSVGLYGYTF. The CDR3 DNA sequence: TGTGCCTGGAGTGTCGGCCTATATGGCTACACCTTC.

This clonotype was seen ten or more times. The J gene is TRBJ2-7, the V gene TRBV6-1; 9 nucleotides align to TRBD1. CDR3 size: 14 residues. Germline V lookup: CDR1 MNHNS, CDR2 SASEGT. The ends lost 5 bases at V and 3 bases at J; junction bases unmatched: 5. The DNA for the CDR3 is TGTGCCAGCAGTCTGACAGGGGGGAGCTACGAGCAGTACTTC. Protein: CASSLTGGSYEQYF.

This clonotype showed up many times. The rearrangement uses TRBV28 and TRBJ1-5, with D uncertain. This CDR3 is built from 14 residues. V was clipped by 8 bases and J by 3 bases, with 14 bases between them. Germline values: CDR1 MDHEN, CDR2 SYDVKM. This chain's CDR3 is CASVEEPPNQPQHF. As DNA, the CDR3 is TGTGCCAGCGTTGAGGAGCCCCCCAATCAGCCCCAGCATTTT.

This clonotype was counted at least ten times. This chain uses TRBV11-3 with TRBJ1-5; D uncertain. Germline V lookup: CDR1 SGHNT, CDR2 YENEEA. V was trimmed by 0 bases and J by 4 bases, leaving 4 bases between them. The CDR3 length is 13 residues. DNA of the CDR3: TGTGCCAGCAGCTTAGAACAAAATCAGCCCCAGCATTTT. Translating gives CASSLEQNQPQHF.

This clonotype was counted many times. The J gene is TRBJ1-2, the V gene TRBV29-1; 7 bases are a match to TRBD1. Germline-derived CDR1 and CDR2 are SQVTM and ANQGSEA. After removal of 7 bases from V and 6 bases from J, the junction contained 11 bases not matched to a gene. The CDR3 covers 13 residues. CDR3 DNA: TGCAGCGGAAAAGGGGACAGTCCCGATGGCTACACCTTC. It translates to CSGKGDSPDGYTF.

This clonotype was observed many times. The chain is built from TRBV6-1 and TRBJ2-7, with D possibly called TRBD1 or TRBD2 (7 bases each). Between the trimmed V and J ends, which lost 11 bases and 0 bases, there was a span of 14 bases. This CDR3 contains 13 residues. The germline gives CDR1 MNHNS, CDR2 SASEGT. CDR3 residues: CAGGDRPSYEQYF. CDR3 in DNA: TGTGCCGGGGGGGACAGACCCTCCTACGAGCAGTACTTC.

The rearrangement uses TRBV28 and TRBJ1-5; possible D gene TRBD1, 5 bases. The V gene lost 5 bases and the J gene lost 4 bases, with 18 bases spanning the gap. Germline lookup yields CDR1 MDHEN and CDR2 SYDVKM. This CDR3 is built from 16 residues. In nucleotides, the CDR3 is TGTGCCAGCAGTACCGACAGCCTCCTGTGGAATCAGCCCCAGCATTTT. The encoded protein is CASSTDSLLWNQPQHF.

CDR3 bases: TGTGCCAGCAGCGTAGATGATGAGAACACTGAAGCTTTCTTT. This sequence encodes CASSVDDENTEAFF. This chain joins TRBV9 and TRBJ1-1; unclear D gene. CDR1 SGDLS and CDR2 YYNGEE come from the germline V gene. Trimming removed 0 bases from V and 1 base from J, with 7 bases in between. The CDR3 has 14 amino acids.

This clonotype was counted many times. The gene calls are TRBV29-1 and TRBJ1-5; no definite D call. The germline V gene has CDR1 SQVTM and CDR2 ANQGSEA. Trimming stripped 5 bases from V and 2 bases from J, with 16 bases between. The CDR3 covers 15 residues. The CDR3 DNA reads TGCAGCGTTAAAATGGGGTTCATTTGCAATCAGCCCCAGCATTTT. Translated, it gives CSVKMGFICNQPQHF.

This clonotype was seen at least ten times. CDR3: CASSYSASRFEILGSIQPQHF. CDR3 bases: TGTGCCAGCAGTTACTCGGCTTCTCGGTTTGAGATTCTCGGCTCGATTCAGCCCCAGCATTTT. The gene calls are TRBV6-6 and TRBJ1-5, with D unresolved. Germline CDR1 and CDR2: MNHNY and SVGAGI (reference sequence). The CDR3 is 21 residues long. V lost 0 bases and J lost 6, with 30 bases in between.

In its sample, this clonotype was seen many times. This chain connects TRBV6-2 or TRBV6-3 to TRBJ1-5; D gene ambiguous. This CDR3 is built from 13 residues. CDR1 is MNHEY, CDR2 SVGEGT, per germline. The germline V and J ends were trimmed by 4 bases and 9 bases, with 13 bases remaining between them. This CDR3 reads CASSSGTVVPQHF. The CDR3 coding sequence is TGTGCCAGCAGTTCGGGTACGGTTGTGCCCCAGCATTTT.

This clonotype was recorded many times. The V gene is TRBV30, the J gene TRBJ1-1, with D uncertain. This CDR3 has 11 amino acids. Trimming stripped 6 bases from V and 6 bases from J, with 11 bases between. Germline V gene data show CDR1 as GTSNPN and CDR2 as SVGIG (reference sequence). This chain's CDR3 is CACHRASEAFF. DNA for the CDR3: TGTGCCTGTCACAGAGCCTCTGAAGCTTTCTTT.

This clonotype was picked up a small number of times. The chain links TRBV20-1 to TRBJ1-3; maybe TRBD1 (6 bases). The CDR3 contains 16 residues. Trimming took 3 bases from V and 4 from J, leaving 19 bases between them. Germline assignment: CDR1 DFQATT and CDR2 SNEGSKA (reference sequence). The CDR3, as DNA: TGCAGTGCTAGGGGCTCCGACAGGTCGACGGGAAACACCATATATTTT. It translates to CSARGSDRSTGNTIYF.

This clonotype was recorded many times. The chain employs TRBV6-5 and TRBJ2-7; the match to TRBD2 covers 8 bases. J was trimmed by 4 bases and V by 3 bases; bases with no gene match: 11. Germline values: CDR1 MNHEY, CDR2 SVGAGI. The CDR3 runs 16 residues. This chain's CDR3 is CASSYRPRAGAYEQYF. The CDR3 region has the DNA TGTGCCAGCAGTTATAGGCCTAGAGCGGGAGCATACGAGCAGTACTTC.

Ten or more counts support this clonotype. The V call is TRBV12-3 or TRBV12-4, the J call TRBJ2-7; no definite D call. The CDR3 is made up of 13 amino acids. V was trimmed by 3 bases and J by 3 bases, leaving 9 bases between them. CDR3 nucleotide sequence: TGTGCCAGCAGTTTTACGGAAAACTACGAGCAGTACTTC. Translating gives CASSFTENYEQYF.

In this sample, this clonotype turned up many times. The V gene is TRBV4-1, the J gene TRBJ2-1; 7 nucleotides agree with TRBD2. CDR3 size: 14 residues. Germline V CDR1 and CDR2: MGHRA, YSYEKL. Trimming cost V 5 bases and J 6 bases; bases outside gene matches: 7. CDR3 nucleotides: TGCGCCAGCAGCTTACTACTAGCGAGCAATGAGCAGTTCTTC. This gives the protein CASSLLLASNEQFF.

This clonotype occurred many times. The chain is built from TRBV12-3 or TRBV12-4 and TRBJ1-5; 7 positions agree with TRBD1. This CDR3 is built from 14 residues. V was clipped by 10 bases and J by 1 base; unmatched bases: 7. CDR3 sequence reads: CAIGQVSSNQPQHF. DNA for the CDR3: TGTGCCATCGGACAGGTCTCGAGCAATCAGCCCCAGCATTTT.

V usage is TRBV24-1 and J usage is TRBJ2-7; TRBD1 aligns across 7 bases. The trim removed 4 bases at V and 6 bases at J, leaving 5 bases unmatched. Germline assignment: CDR1 KGHDR and CDR2 SFDVKD. The CDR3 totals 13 residues. Here the CDR3 DNA reads TGTGCCACCAGTGACCGGACAGGACGCGAGCAGTACTTC. This codes for CATSDRTGREQYF.

This clonotype was seen many times. The chain links TRBV28 to TRBJ1-5; D gene unclear. Germline CDR1 is MDHEN and CDR2 is SYDVKM. The CDR3 totals 13 residues. Trimming shortened V by 6 bases and J by 4 bases, and 10 bases separated the two germline ends. The CDR3 reads CASSRRGNQPQHF. CDR3 in DNA: TGTGCCAGCAGCCGACGTGGGAATCAGCCCCAGCATTTT.

This clonotype was detected once. The rearrangement links TRBV20-1 to TRBJ2-7; TRBD1 aligns across 7 bases. Germline-derived CDR1 and CDR2 are DFQATT and SNEGSKA (reference sequence). The J segment lost 3 bases and the V segment lost 5 bases, leaving 4 bases of the junction unmatched. This CDR3 region has 12 residues. CDR3 coding DNA: TGCAGTGCTCCGCGACAGGGCTACGAGCAGTACTTC. It yields the protein CSAPRQGYEQYF.

This rearrangement joins TRBV30 to TRBJ1-1; 7 bases match TRBD1. Germline CDR1 GTSNPN, CDR2 SVGIG (reference sequence). Trimming removed 5 bases from V and 6 bases from J; junction bases left unmatched: 6. The CDR3 loop spans 12 amino acids. The CDR3 nucleotides are TGTGCCTGGGAGACAGGGATCGCTGAAGCTTTCTTT. This gives the protein CAWETGIAEAFF.

This clonotype was counted ten times or more. The chain links TRBV12-3 or TRBV12-4 to TRBJ2-7; 8 positions match TRBD1. The CDR3 is 13 amino acids. V lost 8 bases and J lost 4; bases outside the gene matches: 7. CDR3 protein: CASGKTGEYEQYF. CDR3 coding DNA: TGTGCCAGCGGAAAGACAGGGGAGTACGAGCAGTACTTC.

V usage is TRBV10-3 and J usage is TRBJ1-3; D not certain. V lost 2 bases and J lost 0, with 5 bases in between. Germline V lookup: CDR1 ENHRY, CDR2 SYGVKD. The CDR3 length is 14 residues. CDR3 nucleotide sequence: TGTGCCATCAGTGAGGCGACCTCTGGAAACACCATATATTTT. Amino acid sequence: CAISEATSGNTIYF.